A selection of T cell receptor beta chains follows, all from one sample in a study of post-analysis software for immune sequencing data. A single record per CDR3 protein comes from TCRdb applying MiXCR to the PCR reads. The sample includes under 200,000 distinct CDR3 sequences, about 36% of them seen just once. The sample consisted of blood, taken after autologous hematopoietic stem cell transplantation. The receptors here all came from a girl under 18 with multiple sclerosis. Both conserved end residues are trimmed from each CDR3.

V gene	CDR3 protein
TRBV5-1	ASSLAGTPGHEQY
TRBV15	TTNSRGPEAF
TRBV13	ASSYGLVETQY
TRBV7-2	ASSLGGYNEQY
TRBV27	ASSSAGQANYGYT
TRBV28	ASSSPRQGALETQY
TRBV6-2/TRBV6-3	ASIPVGTTYQETQY
TRBV20-1	SARISGRPNTQY
TRBV2	ASSEPDLTLNYGYT
TRBV7-6	ASSLGAGGYETQY
TRBV9	ASSVAAQETQY
TRBV7-3	ASSLTTSAFRGDEQF
TRBV20-1	SGKSGLWETQY
TRBV20-1	SARAPGQGYSYT
TRBV7-8	ASSFKRIMNTEAF
TRBV27	ASSLRAPDVNRGPQH
TRBV7-9	ASSSLSGSYNEQF
TRBV6-2/TRBV6-3	ASSYSGPTNEKLF
TRBV20-1	SAREADPYSYEQY
TRBV24-1	ATSDSGQGADEQY
TRBV7-9	ASSSRGGGKPDTQY
TRBV6-1	ASSEATATNYGYT
TRBV7-2	ANSRDRTSAAYEQY
TRBV20-1	SARWTGNGYNEQF
TRBV27	ASSTQGSETQY
TRBV28	ASSLGQGRVYNEQF
TRBV5-4	ASSLRLAGPYNEQF
TRBV5-6	ASSFRPVVGNEQF
TRBV6-6	ASTSQGVGELF
TRBV12-3/TRBV12-4	ASSFLKGPGDYNEQF
TRBV7-9	ASSLSGQGQETQY
TRBV20-1	SPGTGGTDTQY
TRBV10-3	AISAVSTGELF
TRBV25-1	ASSDGGIDTEAF
TRBV7-3	ASSADRGDYGYT
TRBV5-1	ASSDQGGNTEAF
TRBV9	TSSVTGGQGANEQF
TRBV3-1	ASSQVTGGADYGYT
TRBV10-3	AISDPTGANYGYT
TRBV13	ASSFRSGLAGEGETQY
TRBV11-3	ASSLGPLAGAEQY
TRBV7-2	ASSRSRGKAETQY
TRBV19	ASSLLGSTDKQY
TRBV28	ASSPRTILWNEQF
TRBV9	ASSVAASSSYNEQF
TRBV27	ASGRQADSPLH
TRBV7-2	ASSLTMETLWGYT
TRBV7-3	ASSSRTSGGTDTQY
TRBV7-6	ASSPWTGAGETQY
TRBV5-1	ASSFWTSGGTQGTQY
TRBV7-6	ASSLASHTEAF